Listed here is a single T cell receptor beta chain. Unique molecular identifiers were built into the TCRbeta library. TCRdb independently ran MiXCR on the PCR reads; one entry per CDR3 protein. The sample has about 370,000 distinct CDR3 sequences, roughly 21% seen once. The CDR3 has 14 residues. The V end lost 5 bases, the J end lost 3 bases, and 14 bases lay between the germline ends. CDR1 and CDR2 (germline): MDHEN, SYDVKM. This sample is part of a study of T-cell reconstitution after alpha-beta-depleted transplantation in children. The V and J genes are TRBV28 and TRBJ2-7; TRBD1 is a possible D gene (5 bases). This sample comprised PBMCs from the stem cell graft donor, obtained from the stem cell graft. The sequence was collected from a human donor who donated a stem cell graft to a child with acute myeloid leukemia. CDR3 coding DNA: TGTGCCAGCAGTCCCCAAACGACAGACTACGAGCAGTACTTC. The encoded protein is CASSPQTTDYEQYF.